The next 28 T cell receptor beta chains were all read from a single sample in a study of T cell repertoires in cytomegalovirus infection. From the reads, TCRdb called clonotypes with MiXCR, one entry per CDR3 protein. The sample lists nearly 450,000 distinct CDR3 sequences, around 32% occurring once. The sequencing input was PBMCs. The receptors shown here come from a human donor in good health (CMV status not recorded). Some clones in this sample may be carry-over from other donors' samples.

This rearrangement joins TRBV11-2 to TRBJ2-4, with 9 bases lining up with TRBD1. The CDR3 loop spans 19 amino acids. V shed 1 base and J 0 bases; nucleotides not matched to a gene: 10. Germline values: CDR1 SGHAT, CDR2 FQNNGV. The DNA of the CDR3 is TGTGCCAGCAGCTTAGGGGGGACAGGGTGGAAACTAGCCAAAAACATTCAGTACTTC. Its protein product is CASSLGGTGWKLAKNIQYF.

The sample holds a few counts of this clonotype. The rearrangement links TRBV6-1 to TRBJ1-1; D might be TRBD1 (5 bases). This CDR3 spans 13 amino acids. Trimming took 4 bases from V and 6 from J, leaving 12 bases between them. Germline lookup yields CDR1 MNHNS and CDR2 SASEGT. CDR3 DNA: TGTGCCAGCAGTGGAGCTACAGGCTCTGAAGCTTTCTTT. This codes for CASSGATGSEAFF.

The V call is TRBV20-1, the J call TRBJ2-1; 9 bases fit TRBD1. V gave up 7 bases and J gave up 8 bases; unmatched junction bases: 12. This CDR3 comprises 14 residues. CDR1 DFQATT and CDR2 SNEGSKA come from the germline V gene (reference sequence). CDR3 amino acids: CSGSGDRVWDEQFF. Written as DNA, the CDR3 is TGCAGTGGGAGCGGGGACAGGGTTTGGGATGAGCAGTTCTTC.

There are many counts of this clonotype. V gene TRBV7-2 combines with J gene TRBJ2-2; 7 bases are a match to TRBD2. J lost 3 bases, V lost 3 bases, and 13 bases had no gene match. In germline, CDR1 is SGHTA, CDR2 FQGNSA. The CDR3 is 18 amino acids. CDR3 DNA: TGTGCCAGCAGCTTGAGGCCCCCCGGACTAGGGGACACCGGGGAGCTGTTTTTT. This sequence encodes CASSLRPPGLGDTGELFF.

The chain recombines TRBV11-2 with TRBJ1-6, with unresolved D. The germline V and J ends were trimmed by 1 base and 13 bases, with 11 bases remaining between them. Per germline, CDR1 SGHAT and CDR2 FQNNGV. This CDR3 has 13 residues. CDR3 in amino acids: CASSLGQWSPLHF. The CDR3 DNA reads TGTGCCAGCAGCTTAGGTCAATGGAGCCCCCTCCACTTT.

This clonotype appeared a few times. The chain is built from TRBV5-4 and TRBJ1-6; D gene unclear. Trimming shortened V by 1 base and J by 6 bases, and 11 bases separated the two germline ends. Germline lookup yields CDR1 SGHNT and CDR2 YYREEE (reference sequence). This CDR3 comprises 15 residues. The CDR3 is CASSLLRSSNSPLHF. The CDR3 nucleotides read TGTGCCAGCAGCTTGCTTCGGTCGAGTAATTCACCCCTCCACTTT.

This clonotype has only one observation. DNA for the CDR3: TGTGCCAGCAGTTTTTCGCAGGGTGGCGTGGAGCTGTTTTTT. Its protein product is CASSFSQGGVELFF. The V gene is TRBV27, the J gene TRBJ2-2; D possibly corresponds to TRBD1 (5 bases). CDR1 and CDR2 from the germline V gene are MNHEY and SMNVEV (reference sequence). Trimming left V 3 bases short and J 10 bases short, with 15 bases between. This CDR3 comprises 14 residues.

In this sample, this clonotype turned up many times. The V gene is TRBV7-2, the J gene TRBJ1-1; tentatively, D is TRBD1 (5 bases). CDR3 length: 16 amino acids. V was trimmed by 6 bases and J by 0 bases, leaving 17 bases between them. CDR1 SGHTA and CDR2 FQGNSA come from the germline V gene. The CDR3 DNA follows: TGTGCCAGCAGTCTTAGCTCAGGGTGGATGAACACTGAAGCTTTCTTT. Residues: CASSLSSGWMNTEAFF.

This clonotype turned up a few times. V is TRBV7-3 and J is TRBJ2-6, with D perhaps matching TRBD1 (5 bases). This CDR3 comprises 21 residues. From germline, CDR1 is SGHTA and CDR2 FQGTGA. Trimming shortened V by 1 base and J by 4 bases, and 26 bases separated the two germline ends. The CDR3 sequence is CASSLNNPALRQPAGANVLTF. The CDR3 DNA sequence: TGTGCCAGCAGCTTAAATAATCCCGCCCTAAGACAGCCCGCCGGGGCCAACGTCCTGACTTTC. The whole variable domain, filled in from reference TRBV7-3 and TRBJ2-6, reads GAGVSQTPSNKVTEKGKYVELRCDPISGHTALYWYRQSLGQGPEFLIYFQGTGAADDSGLPNDRFFAVRPEGSVSTLKIQRTERGDSAVYLCASSLNNPALRQPAGANVLTFGAGSRLTVL.

This clonotype occurred a few times. The chain recombines TRBV5-5 with TRBJ2-7; D tentatively fits TRBD1 or TRBD2 (5 bases each). Between the trimmed V and J ends, which lost 4 bases and 5 bases, there was a span of 16 bases. The CDR3 has 14 residues. Per the germline V gene, CDR1 is SGHKS and CDR2 is YYEKEE (reference sequence). The CDR3 sequence: CASSLEVWGNEQYF. In DNA form, the CDR3 reads TGTGCCAGCAGCCTGGAAGTGTGGGGGAACGAGCAGTACTTC.

V is TRBV5-6 and J is TRBJ1-6; D is ambiguous. V was trimmed by 0 bases and J by 7 bases, leaving 8 bases between them. This CDR3 is built from 14 residues. CDR1 SGHDT and CDR2 YYEEEE come from the germline V gene. The CDR3 region is CASSLGSPNSPLHF. The CDR3, as DNA: TGTGCCAGCAGCTTGGGCAGCCCCAATTCACCCCTCCACTTT.

This clonotype was seen more than once but under ten times. The gene calls are TRBV7-8 and TRBJ2-2; 7 bases agree with TRBD2. The CDR3 covers 14 residues. After removal of 6 bases from V and 5 bases from J, the junction contained 6 bases not matched to a gene. Looked up from germline, CDR1 is SGHVS and CDR2 is FQNEAQ. The CDR3 loop is CASSSVGGTGELFF. The CDR3 DNA reads TGTGCCAGCAGTTCTGTGGGGGGGACCGGGGAGCTGTTTTTT.

A word on this clonotype: Just one base apart from a much larger clone, this may be a read error. The gene calls are TRBV7-4 and TRBJ2-1, with D hard to call. Germline V gene lookup returns CDR1 SGHVT and CDR2 SQSDAQ. The CDR3 loop spans 12 amino acids. In DNA form, the CDR3 reads TGTGCCAGCAGCTCCTCACGAGATGAGCAGTCCTTC. It specifies CASSSSRDEQSF.

The chain carries TRBV25-1 and TRBJ1-2, with TRBD1 matching 9 bases. V lost 4 bases, J lost 6 bases, and 9 bases stayed unmatched. The CDR3 spans 15 residues. CDR1 is MGHDK, CDR2 SYGVNS, per germline. The CDR3 sequence: CASSGGQGRFDGYTF. In DNA form, the CDR3 reads TGTGCCAGCAGTGGTGGACAGGGGCGGTTCGATGGCTACACCTTC.

This chain links TRBV6-1 with TRBJ1-5; a weak D match, TRBD1 (5 bases). The germline gives CDR1 MNHNS, CDR2 SASEGT. The CDR3 totals 17 residues. Trimming pared 3 bases from V and 0 bases from J, leaving 15 bases between. CDR3: CASSDWGRGYSNQPQHF. The CDR3 DNA follows: TGTGCCAGCAGTGATTGGGGAAGGGGCTATAGCAATCAGCCCCAGCATTTT.

This clonotype was counted only a few times. This chain links TRBV6-4 with TRBJ1-5; the D is unclear. Trimming pared 4 bases from V and 4 bases from J, leaving 14 bases between. Germline CDR1 reads MRHNA; CDR2 reads SNTAGT. This CDR3 region has 15 residues. CDR3 in DNA: TGTGCCAGCAGTGTCAACGACGGGCTAAATCAGCCCCAGCATTTT. Protein product: CASSVNDGLNQPQHF.

The count of this clonotype is one. V and J are TRBV27 and TRBJ2-1, with D unresolved. From germline, CDR1 is MNHEY and CDR2 SMNVEV (reference sequence). The V end was cut by 4 bases, the J end by 4 bases, with 17 bases between. This CDR3 is built from 16 residues. In DNA form, the CDR3 reads TGTGCCAGCAGTTCGACCGACGACCGCGTTTACAATGAGCAGTTCTTC. This sequence encodes CASSSTDDRVYNEQFF.

The gene calls are TRBV6-1 and TRBJ1-6, with a possible D match to TRBD1 (6 bases). Trimming shortened V by 6 bases and J by 8 bases, and 14 bases separated the two germline ends. Germline CDR1 and CDR2: MNHNS and SASEGT. This CDR3 contains 14 residues. CDR3: CASRPQGIHSPLHF. For the CDR3, the DNA is TGTGCCAGCAGACCCCAGGGGATCCATTCACCCCTCCACTTT.

CDR3 residues: CASSYSNQGYEQYF. As DNA, the CDR3 is TGTGCCAGCAGTTACTCGAATCAGGGCTACGAGCAGTACTTC. This chain joins TRBV6-6 and TRBJ2-7; D might be TRBD1 (5 bases). CDR3 length: 14 residues. Trimming took 0 bases from V and 3 from J, leaving 9 bases between them. Germline-derived CDR1 and CDR2 are MNHNY and SVGAGI (reference sequence).

This clonotype showed up just a few times. The chain carries TRBV5-4 and TRBJ2-6; tentatively, D is TRBD1 or TRBD2 (5 bases each). V lost 5 bases and J 1 base, leaving 16 bases between the germline ends. The CDR3 consists of 17 residues. Germline V gives CDR1 SGHNT, CDR2 YYREEE (reference sequence). The CDR3 is CASRKELGVSGANVLTF. The CDR3 DNA sequence: TGTGCCAGCAGGAAGGAGTTGGGGGTATCTGGGGCCAACGTCCTGACTTTC.

This clonotype was seen ten or more times. The V and J genes are TRBV7-8 and TRBJ1-2; D is unclear. CDR1 and CDR2 from the germline V gene are SGHVS and FQNEAQ. V lost 0 bases and J lost 0, with 2 bases in between. There are 13 residues in the CDR3. The CDR3 spells CASSLAPNYGYTF. For the CDR3, the DNA is TGTGCCAGCAGCTTAGCACCTAACTATGGCTACACCTTC.

This clonotype was recorded at least ten times. The chain couples TRBV7-9 to TRBJ2-3, with 7 bases fitting TRBD1. The CDR3 runs to 15 residues. From germline, CDR1 is SEHNR and CDR2 FQNEAQ (reference sequence). The V and J ends lost 1 base and 0 bases, in that order; junction bases with no gene match: 1. CDR3 coding DNA: TGTGCCAGCAGCTTAGAGGGGGCTAGCACAGATACGCAGTATTTT. Translated: CASSLEGASTDTQYF.

The chain uses TRBV28 and TRBJ1-1; D may be TRBD1 (6 bases). V lost 7 bases and J lost 4, with 16 bases in between. The CDR3 extends over 14 amino acids. Per germline, CDR1 MDHEN and CDR2 SYDVKM. CDR3 nucleotide sequence: TGTGCCAGCACGGACGGCGGAGGGGGCACTGAAGCTTTCTTT. Amino acid sequence: CASTDGGGGTEAFF.

This clonotype was found many times. The chain carries TRBV7-9 and TRBJ2-3; no clear D. Trimming took off 3 bases at V and 6 bases at J, with 10 bases between the two ends. Germline V lookup: CDR1 SEHNR, CDR2 FQNEAQ (reference sequence). The CDR3 is 13 amino acids. Here the CDR3 DNA reads TGTGCCAGCAGCTTCTCATCCGGGGATACGCAGTATTTT. Protein: CASSFSSGDTQYF. The full variable domain, in which reference TRBV7-9 and TRBJ2-3 provide the parts outside the CDR3, is DTGVSQNPRHKITKRGQNVTFRCDPISEHNRLYWYRQTLGQGPEFLTYFQNEAQLEKSRLLSDRFSAERPKGSFSTLEIQRTEQGDSAMYLCASSFSSGDTQYFGPGTRLTVL.

The sample holds many counts of this clonotype. The chain joins TRBV2 to TRBJ1-5; D is uncertain. This CDR3 contains 14 residues. The germline gives CDR1 SNHLY, CDR2 FYNNEI. Trimming removed 2 bases at V and 0 bases at J, with 5 bases between. The CDR3 nucleotides read TGTGCCAGCAGTGAACGGTATAGCAATCAGCCCCAGCATTTT. It codes for CASSERYSNQPQHF.

Note on this clonotype: One end of the junction fails to match germline, which may point to a read error. The chain combines TRBV7-2 with TRBJ1-2, with a possible D match to TRBD1 (6 bases). The CDR3 extends over 17 amino acids. The germline V gene has CDR1 SGHTA and CDR2 FQGNSA. In nucleotides, the CDR3 is TGTGCCAGCAGCTTAAAAAGGGGGAGTGGGACCTCGAATGGCTACAACTTC. It codes for CASSLKRGSGTSNGYNF.

This clonotype has more than one count but fewer than ten. This rearrangement joins TRBV6-4 to TRBJ2-1; D gene ambiguous. The CDR3 runs to 14 residues. V dropped 5 bases and J dropped 4 bases, with 12 bases sitting between them. In germline, CDR1 is MRHNA, CDR2 SNTAGT. For the CDR3, the DNA is TGTGCCAGCAGTAAGGGTTCCGAGTACAATGAGCAGTTCTTC. This sequence encodes CASSKGSEYNEQFF.

This clonotype was seen only a few times. The chain combines TRBV28 with TRBJ1-2, with D unclear. The ends were cut back, 5 bases at V and 0 bases at J, with 16 bases in the middle. Germline CDR1 MDHEN, CDR2 SYDVKM. This CDR3 spans 16 amino acids. CDR3 in DNA: TGTGCCAGCAGTCCCCCCCGGACGGTGACTAACTATGGCTACACCTTC. Translating it yields CASSPPRTVTNYGYTF.